This TCR beta chain was recorded in a study of blood T cell repertoires in COVID-19. Study context: Material from acute and convalescent COVID-19 was sourced from the United States, Italy and Spain. PBMCs, B-cell-depleted T cells, or T cells provided the cDNA or gDNA that made up the material.

Original processing notes: Nucleated cell number was recorded as an estimate derived from reference gene primer amplification. The method was immunoSEQ multiplex PCR; TCRdb's version includes in-frame clones alone and lacks a portion of them. That table gives V, J and clone size, and the DNA gave D and trimming. Of roughly 230,000 clones listed, approximately 84% are singletons. CDR3 length equals 14 residues. Per the germline V gene, CDR1 is LGHDT and CDR2 is YNNKEL (reference sequence). V dropped 7 bases and J dropped 6; count of bases not matched to a gene: 7. The clonotype originates from a man aged 45-65 years with acute or convalescent COVID-19. The sequencing sample was made of peripheral blood. The V gene is TRBV3-1 (or the pseudogene TRBV3-2), the J gene TRBJ2-1; 9 nucleotides align to TRBD2. The DNA of the CDR3 is TGTGCCAGCAATACAGCTAGCGGGGTCAATGAGCAGTTCTTC. As protein: CASNTASGVNEQFF.